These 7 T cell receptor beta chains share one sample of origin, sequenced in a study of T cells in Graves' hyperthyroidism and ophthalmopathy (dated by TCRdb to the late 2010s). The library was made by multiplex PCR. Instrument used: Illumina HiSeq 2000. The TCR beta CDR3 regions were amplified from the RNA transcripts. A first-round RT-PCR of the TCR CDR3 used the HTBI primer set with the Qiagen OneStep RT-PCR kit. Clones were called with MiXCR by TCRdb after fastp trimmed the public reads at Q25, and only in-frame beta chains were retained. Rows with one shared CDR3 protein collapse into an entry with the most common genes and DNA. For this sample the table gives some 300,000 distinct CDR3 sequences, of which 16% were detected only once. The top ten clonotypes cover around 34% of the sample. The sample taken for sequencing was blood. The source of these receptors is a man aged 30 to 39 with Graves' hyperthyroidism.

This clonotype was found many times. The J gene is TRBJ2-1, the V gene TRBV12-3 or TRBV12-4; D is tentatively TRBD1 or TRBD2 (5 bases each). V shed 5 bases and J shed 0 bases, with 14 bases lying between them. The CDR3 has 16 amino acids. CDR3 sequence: CASSPRGQASYNEQFF. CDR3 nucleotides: TGTGCCAGCAGTCCCCGGGGCCAAGCCTCCTACAATGAGCAGTTCTTC.

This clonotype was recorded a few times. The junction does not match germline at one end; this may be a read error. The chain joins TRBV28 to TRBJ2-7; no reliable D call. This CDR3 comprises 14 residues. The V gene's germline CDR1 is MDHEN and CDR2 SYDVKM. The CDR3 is CAGSSLGQSYEQYF. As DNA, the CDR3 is TGTGCCGGCAGCTCCCTCGGGCAGAGCTACGAGCAGTACTTC. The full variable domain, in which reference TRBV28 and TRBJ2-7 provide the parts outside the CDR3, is DVKVTQSSRYLVKRTGEKVFLECVQDMDHENMFWYRQDPGLGLRLIYFSYDVKMKEKGDIPEGYSVSREKKERFSLILESASTNQTSMYLCAGSSLGQSYEQYFGPGTRLTVT.

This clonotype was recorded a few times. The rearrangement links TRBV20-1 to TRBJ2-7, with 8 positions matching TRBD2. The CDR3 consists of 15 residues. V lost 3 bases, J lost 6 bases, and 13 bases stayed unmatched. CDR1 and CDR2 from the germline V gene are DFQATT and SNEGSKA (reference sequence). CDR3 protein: CSASPGTLGLGEQYF. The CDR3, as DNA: TGCAGTGCTAGCCCCGGGACCCTGGGACTAGGCGAGCAGTACTTC.

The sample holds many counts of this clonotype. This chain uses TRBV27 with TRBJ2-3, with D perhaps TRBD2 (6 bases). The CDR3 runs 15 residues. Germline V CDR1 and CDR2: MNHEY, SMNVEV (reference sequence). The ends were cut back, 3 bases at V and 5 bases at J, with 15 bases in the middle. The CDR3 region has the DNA TGTGCCAGCAGTTTTCAGGGAGGTCGGGAAGATACGCAGTATTTT. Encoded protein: CASSFQGGREDTQYF.

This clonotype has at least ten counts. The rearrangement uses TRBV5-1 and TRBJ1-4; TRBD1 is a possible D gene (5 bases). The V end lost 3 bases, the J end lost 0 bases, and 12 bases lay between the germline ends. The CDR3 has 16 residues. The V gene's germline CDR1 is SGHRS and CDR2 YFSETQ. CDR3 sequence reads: CASSWTSLATNEKLFF. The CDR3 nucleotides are TGCGCCAGCAGCTGGACATCCTTAGCAACTAATGAAAAACTGTTTTTT. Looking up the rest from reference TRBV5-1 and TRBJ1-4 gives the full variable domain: KAGVTQTPRYLIKTRGQQVTLSCSPISGHRSVSWYQQTPGQGLQFLFEYFSETQRNKGNFPGRFSGRQFSNSRSEMNVSTLELGDSALYLCASSWTSLATNEKLFFGSGTQLSVL.

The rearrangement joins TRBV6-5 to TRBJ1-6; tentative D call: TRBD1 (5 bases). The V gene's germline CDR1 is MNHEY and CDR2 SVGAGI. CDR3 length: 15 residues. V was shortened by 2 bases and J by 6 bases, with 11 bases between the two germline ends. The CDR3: CASSYVGRGNSPLHF. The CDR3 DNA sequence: TGTGCCAGCAGTTACGTGGGGAGGGGTAATTCACCCCTCCACTTT.

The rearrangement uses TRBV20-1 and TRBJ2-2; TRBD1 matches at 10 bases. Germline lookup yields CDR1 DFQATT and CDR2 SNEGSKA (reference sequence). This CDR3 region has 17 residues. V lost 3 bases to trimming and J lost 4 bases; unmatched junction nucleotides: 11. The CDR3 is CSARGWGQGTATGELFF. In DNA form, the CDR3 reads TGCAGTGCTAGGGGGTGGGGACAGGGGACTGCCACCGGGGAGCTGTTTTTT.